This T cell receptor (beta chain) stems from a study of T cell responses to AZD1222 COVID-19 vaccine. CDR1 is LGHNA, CDR2 YNFKEQ, per germline. V shed 0 bases and J shed 3 bases, with 13 bases lying between them. The CDR3 is 16 residues long. Sequenced by immunoSEQ multiplex PCR; TCRdb stores in-frame clones only, minus some. The table records approximately 110,000 clones, approximately 90% of them present only once. This clonotype was sampled from an adult who received the AZD1222 COVID-19 vaccine. This material consisted of peripheral blood, taken 28 days after the second AZD1222 dose. The rearrangement joins TRBV4-2 to TRBJ2-3, with D perhaps matching TRBD1 or TRBD2 (5 bases each). The CDR3 loop reads CASSQDRGGGTDTQYF. Here the CDR3 DNA reads TGTGCCAGCAGCCAAGATAGGGGTGGGGGAACAGATACGCAGTATTTT.